These 12 T cell receptor beta chains share one sample of origin, sequenced in a study of technical replicates of blood from several donors. Some clones are missing from TCRdb's copy, which holds only in-frame ones; the method was immunoSEQ multiplex PCR. The table includes some 82,000 clones, 85% to 95% detected once. Sequences were obtained from T cells isolated from PBMCs. All receptors derive from a human donor in good health.

This chain joins TRBV5-6 and TRBJ1-1, with D unresolved. V gave up 4 bases and J gave up 0 bases, with 13 bases separating them. CDR1 is SGHDT and CDR2 is YYEEEE in the germline V gene. The CDR3 is made up of 15 amino acids. As DNA, the CDR3 is TGTGCCAGCAGCCCGTTGACACTTATGAACACTGAAGCTTTCTTT. It is translated as CASSPLTLMNTEAFF.

The rearrangement joins TRBV9 to TRBJ2-6; weak D call: TRBD1 (6 bases). The germline V and J ends were trimmed by 1 base and 1 base, with 27 bases remaining between them. This CDR3 region has 22 residues. From germline, CDR1 is SGDLS and CDR2 YYNGEE. The CDR3 spells CASSVTQGDSKFVPSGANVLTF. CDR3 DNA: TGTGCCAGCAGCGTAACACAGGGAGACAGTAAGTTCGTTCCTTCTGGGGCCAACGTCCTGACTTTC.

This chain joins TRBV29-1 and TRBJ2-7, with D hard to call. V lost 6 bases and J 0 bases, leaving 15 bases between the germline ends. The CDR3 extends over 14 amino acids. Germline V gene lookup returns CDR1 SQVTM and CDR2 ANQGSEA. The CDR3 nucleotides read TGCAGCGTAGAGTTAGAACTTAGCTCCTACGAGCAGTACTTC. This sequence encodes CSVELELSSYEQYF.

The chain joins TRBV10-1 to TRBJ2-7; 13 bases match TRBD2. CDR1 and CDR2 from the germline V gene are WNHNN and SYGVQD (reference sequence). This CDR3 is built from 17 residues. V trimming: 3 bases; J trimming: 3 bases; junction bases outside the gene matches: 8. This CDR3 reads CASSDHAGTSGVYEQYF. The CDR3 DNA is TGCGCCAGCAGTGACCACGCGGGGACTAGCGGGGTCTACGAGCAGTACTTC.

The chain joins TRBV15 to TRBJ1-1; possibly TRBD1 for D (6 bases). Germline values: CDR1 LNHNV, CDR2 YYDKDF (reference sequence). Between the trimmed V and J ends, which lost 9 bases and 1 base, there was a span of 15 bases. The CDR3 is made up of 14 amino acids. The CDR3 coding sequence is TGTGCCACAGCCCCGGGACACGCGAACACTGAAGCTTTCTTT. Translating it yields CATAPGHANTEAFF.

DNA for the CDR3: TGTGCCAGCAGTGGCGACAGAAACACCGGGGAGCTGTTTTTT. This codes for CASSGDRNTGELFF. The rearrangement links TRBV2 to TRBJ2-2, with D tentatively TRBD1 (5 bases). From germline, CDR1 is SNHLY and CDR2 FYNNEI. The germline V and J ends were trimmed by 4 bases and 2 bases, with 8 bases remaining between them. The CDR3 sequence is 14 residues long.

The J gene is TRBJ2-5, the V gene TRBV6-6; D is undetermined. This CDR3 is built from 12 residues. The V and J ends lost 8 bases and 2 bases respectively, with 9 bases between them. Per the germline V gene, CDR1 is MNHNY and CDR2 is SVGAGI (reference sequence). The CDR3 DNA reads TGTGCCAGCCTTGTGTCTCAAGAGACCCAGTACTTC. Translated, it gives CASLVSQETQYF.

The genes are TRBV6-6 and TRBJ2-7; D gene ambiguous. Trimming removed 9 bases from V and 1 base from J, with 10 bases in between. The CDR3 loop spans 12 amino acids. Germline V gene data show CDR1 as MNHNY and CDR2 as SVGAGI (reference sequence). CDR3 protein: CASQQRSYEQYF. For the CDR3, the DNA is TGTGCCAGTCAACAGAGATCCTACGAGCAGTACTTC.

This chain uses TRBV28 with TRBJ1-1, with a tentative D call TRBD1 (5 bases). This CDR3 spans 15 amino acids. CDR1 MDHEN and CDR2 SYDVKM come from the germline V gene. Trimming shortened V by 2 bases and J by 4 bases, and 14 bases separated the two germline ends. The chain's CDR3 is CASSLIGRDGTEAFF. The CDR3 nucleotides read TGTGCCAGCAGTTTAATAGGGCGGGACGGCACTGAAGCTTTCTTT.

The chain carries TRBV7-9 and TRBJ1-1, with 9 bases lining up with TRBD1. The CDR3 spans 17 residues. Germline CDR1 reads SEHNR; CDR2 reads FQNEAQ (reference sequence). V was pared by 4 bases and J by 5 bases, with 14 bases of the junction left unmatched. CDR3 DNA: TGTGCCAGCAGCTCCTTGAGGGACAGGGATGATTGTACTGAAGCTTTCTTT. It encodes CASSSLRDRDDCTEAFF.

The V gene is TRBV7-9, the J gene TRBJ1-5, with D possibly being TRBD1 (5 bases). The germline V gene encodes CDR1 SEHNR and CDR2 FQNEAQ (reference sequence). Trimming pared 5 bases from V and 4 bases from J, leaving 12 bases between. This CDR3 contains 14 residues. The CDR3 is CASSRLGGNQPQHF. The CDR3 DNA sequence: TGTGCCAGCAGCCGGTTGGGGGGTAATCAGCCCCAGCATTTT.

The chain employs TRBV28 and TRBJ2-1; TRBD1 might be the D (6 bases). CDR1 is MDHEN, CDR2 SYDVKM, per germline. Trimming pared 3 bases from V and 4 bases from J, leaving 10 bases between. The CDR3 has 14 amino acids. CDR3 bases: TGTGCCAGCAGTTTGATAGGACAGTACAATGAGCAGTTCTTC. Encoded protein: CASSLIGQYNEQFF.